Described below is a single T cell receptor beta chain sequence and its context. There is no known antigen for this receptor. It has no much larger one-base neighbor in the sample; base qualities were not kept. This sample stems from a study of blood T cell repertoires in COVID-19 (dated by TCRdb to 2020 to 2021). With respect to the entire study: Collaborator samples came from the United States, Italy and Spain and covered acute and convalescent phases of COVID-19. The material from the prospective study consisted of cDNA or gDNA derived from T cells, B-cell-depleted T cells, or PBMCs. Subjects who had been exposed to COVID-19, were actively infected with it, or had recovered from it provided the deeply sampled blood TCRbeta repertoires that made up the dataset. A freely available public database, intended as a resource for researchers studying the immune response to SARS-CoV-2, is where the repertoires were released. The samples were drawn from the first 160 participants of the ongoing ImmuneRACE study and from 1,200 or so subjects provided by 6 global collaborators. Sample metadata almost always included a de-identified subject ID, COVID-19 status, age in years and sex. Where available, HLA class I and class II types were taken from metadata supplied by the sample provider and were not determined by assay-based typing. Points the paper makes about the study in general: Clinical and demographic metadata were provided uncurated, with the amount varying by source and participant.

One collaborating source in Seattle enrolled patients during active infection and followed them longitudinally through the course of disease. The collaborating institutions used their own protocols to collect whole blood in K2EDTA tubes. For TCRbeta analysis, collaborators shipped samples in one of three forms: frozen whole blood, isolated PBMCs, or DNA extracted from either of those sample types. TCRbeta CDR3 regions were amplified from genomic DNA using the immunoSEQ Assay, a bias-controlled multiplex PCR. The study's processing was this. Nucleated cell counts per sample were estimated from amplification of reference gene primers within the assay. To quantify the absolute abundance of each unique TCRbeta CDR3 rearrangement, sequence reads were collapsed and filtered. For each sample, productive Simpson clonality was calculated by taking the square root of Simpson's diversity index across productive rearrangements. The clones in this table, taken by TCRdb from immuneACCESS, are in-frame only. Not every clone is retained; where verified, under half of the shortfall comes from an unresolved V gene, and the cause of the rest is unknown. V and J calls and clone size are as listed in that table; D and trimming were resolved from the DNA. This sample holds 250,000 to 300,000 clones; 80% to 90% were observed only once. The ten largest clones add up to 9.5% to 13% of the sample.

The junction carries 9 bases between V and J, which are trimmed by 5 bases and 0 bases respectively. The CDR3 covers 14 residues, taking in both the cysteine and the phenylalanine. The read is trimmed to its CDR3 DNA, 42 bases read in frame from base 1. CDR1 and CDR2 are read off the germline V gene as KGHSH and LQKENI. This receptor was obtained from a woman in her seventies with COVID-19, enrolled during active disease. The V and J segments used are TRBV18 and TRBJ2-3, with an unclear D gene assignment. Material: peripheral blood. The nucleotide sequence is TGTGCCAGCTCATCCGTTCTTAGCACAGATACGCAGTATTTT. Its product reads: CASSSVLSTDTQYF.